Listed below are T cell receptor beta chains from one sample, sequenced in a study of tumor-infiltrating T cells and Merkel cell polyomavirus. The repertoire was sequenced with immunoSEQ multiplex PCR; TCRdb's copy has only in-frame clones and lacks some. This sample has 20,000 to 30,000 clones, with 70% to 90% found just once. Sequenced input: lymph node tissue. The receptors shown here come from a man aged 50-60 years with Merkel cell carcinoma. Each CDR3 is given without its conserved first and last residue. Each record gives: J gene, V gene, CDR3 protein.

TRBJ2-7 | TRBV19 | ASSISLTSGSNEQY
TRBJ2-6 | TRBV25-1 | ASSEAGSSGANVLT
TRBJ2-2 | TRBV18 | ASTGGGRRTGELF
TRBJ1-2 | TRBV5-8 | ASSPATEYGYT
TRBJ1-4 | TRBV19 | ASSIRGLNYEKLF
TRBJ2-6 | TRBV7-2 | ASSVYGANVLT
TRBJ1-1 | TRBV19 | ASTRNRNTEAF
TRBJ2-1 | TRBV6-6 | ASSIRLAGINEQF
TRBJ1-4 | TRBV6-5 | ASSSGFEKLF
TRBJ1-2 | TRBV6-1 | ASSIQGDGYT
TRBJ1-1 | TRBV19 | ASSITAENTEAF
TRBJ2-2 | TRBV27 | ASSFFGGVDTGELF
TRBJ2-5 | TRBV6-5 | ASRLEQGAQETQY
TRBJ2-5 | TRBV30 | AWTPGLGETQY
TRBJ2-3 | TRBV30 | AWSGSSTDTQY
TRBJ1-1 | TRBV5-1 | ASSLEGVDEAF
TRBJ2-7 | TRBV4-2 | ASSQVGPSGNYEQY
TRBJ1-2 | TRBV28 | ASSRDRNYGYT
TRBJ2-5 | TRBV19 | ASRGLGETQY
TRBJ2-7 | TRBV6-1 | ASTNGRSYEQY
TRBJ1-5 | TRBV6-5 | ASSSRTAFSNQPQH
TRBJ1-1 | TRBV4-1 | ASSQGGVTSNTEAF
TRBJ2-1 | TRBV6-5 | ASSTIDRYEQF
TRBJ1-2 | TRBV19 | ASSIDFPGAVYGYT
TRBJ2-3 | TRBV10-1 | ASSASSDTQY
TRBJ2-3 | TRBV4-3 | ASSQLSAPDTQY
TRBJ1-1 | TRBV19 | ASSIGGWQAF